Following are 14 T cell receptor beta chains from one sample sequenced in a study of blood T cell repertoires in COVID-19. Measured with immunoSEQ multiplex PCR; TCRdb has only the in-frame clones, and not every one. The sample gives a few hundred thousand clones, nearly 90% of which show up once; approximately 2.3% is in the top ten. Sequencing was done on a sample of peripheral blood. The origin of the receptors is an older woman with COVID-19, enrolled during active disease.

The chain couples TRBV19 to TRBJ2-5, with 7 bases aligning to TRBD1. The J segment lost 5 bases and the V segment lost 6 bases, leaving 6 bases of the junction unmatched. The CDR3 is 13 residues long. Germline V CDR1 and CDR2: LNHDA, SQIVND (reference sequence). The CDR3 spells CASSHRGPETQYF. Here the CDR3 DNA reads TGTGCCAGTAGCCACAGGGGTCCGGAGACCCAGTACTTC.

CDR3 sequence: CASGSPAGVSYEQYF. The CDR3 DNA reads TGTGCTAGTGGTTCCCCCGCGGGGGTCTCCTACGAGCAGTACTTC. The V gene is TRBV12-5, the J gene TRBJ2-7, with 7 nucleotides matching TRBD2. The V gene end was trimmed by 4 bases and the J gene end by 0 bases; junction bases not matched to a gene: 6. This CDR3 spans 15 amino acids. Germline CDR1 LGHNT, CDR2 FRNRAP.

This chain joins TRBV5-1 and TRBJ2-1; 10 nucleotides line up with TRBD2. From germline, CDR1 is SGHRS and CDR2 YFSETQ. The CDR3 has 13 amino acids. V gave up 6 bases and J gave up 9 bases; unmatched junction bases: 6. CDR3 region: CASTLAGAGEQFF. In nucleotides, the CDR3 is TGCGCCAGCACCCTAGCGGGGGCGGGTGAGCAGTTCTTC.

The chain is built from TRBV19 and TRBJ2-3; 8 bases are shared with TRBD2. The CDR3 totals 12 residues. V trimming: 8 bases; J trimming: 5 bases; junction bases outside the gene matches: 3. Germline lookup yields CDR1 LNHDA and CDR2 SQIVND (reference sequence). The chain's CDR3 is CASGGGLDTQYF. The CDR3, as DNA: TGTGCCAGTGGCGGGGGGCTAGATACGCAGTATTTT.

The chain uses TRBV19 and TRBJ2-7, with TRBD1 matching over 7 bases. V dropped 5 bases and J dropped 7; count of bases not matched to a gene: 8. The germline V gene encodes CDR1 LNHDA and CDR2 SQIVND (reference sequence). This CDR3 is built from 13 residues. The CDR3 region has the DNA TGTGCCAGTAGTCATCGGACAGGCTTAGAGCAGTACTTC. As protein: CASSHRTGLEQYF.

J is TRBJ2-2 and V is TRBV6-5; no reliable D call. The CDR3 runs 15 residues. V lost 6 bases to trimming and J lost 0 bases, with 11 bases between them. Germline V lookup: CDR1 MNHEY, CDR2 SVGAGI. The CDR3 bases are TGTGCCAGCAGCTTTTCTACCTCGAACACCGGGGAGCTGTTTTTT. Protein sequence: CASSFSTSNTGELFF.

The J gene is TRBJ1-5, the V gene TRBV7-2, with D uncertain. CDR1 and CDR2 (germline): SGHTA, FQGNSA. V lost 3 bases and J lost 7, with 7 bases in between. This CDR3 is 12 amino acids long. CDR3 in amino acids: CASSFPPQPQHF. In nucleotides, the CDR3 is TGTGCCAGCAGCTTCCCCCCACAGCCCCAGCATTTT.

The CDR3 region is CASSQGGRGFHEQYF. The CDR3 nucleotides are TGTGCCAGCAGCCAAGGGGGCAGGGGATTCCACGAGCAGTACTTC. The chain combines TRBV3-1 (or the pseudogene TRBV3-2) with TRBJ2-7; D is possibly TRBD1 (6 bases). This CDR3 comprises 15 residues. Germline-derived CDR1 and CDR2 are LGHDT and YNNKEL (reference sequence). V lost 1 base and J lost 5, with 15 bases in between.

V usage is TRBV25-1 and J usage is TRBJ1-5; D not resolved. Looked up from germline, CDR1 is MGHDK and CDR2 is SYGVNS. This CDR3 has 13 residues. V shed 3 bases and J shed 6 bases, with 9 bases lying between them. The CDR3, as DNA: TGTGCCAGCAGTGAGCCCCTTAGTCAGCCCCAGCATTTT. Its translation is CASSEPLSQPQHF. Full variable domain (outside the CDR3, taken from reference TRBV25-1 and TRBJ1-5): EADIYQTPRYLVIGTGKKITLECSQTMGHDKMYWYQQDPGMELHLIHYSYGVNSTEKGDLSSESTVSRIRTEHFPLTLESARPSHTSQYLCASSEPLSQPQHFGDGTRLSIL.

The gene calls are TRBV2 and TRBJ1-5; 9 positions agree with TRBD1. Trimming at V came to 8 bases and at J to 5 bases, leaving 13 bases not matched to a gene. This CDR3 contains 16 residues. From germline, CDR1 is SNHLY and CDR2 FYNNEI. CDR3 in DNA: TGTGCCAGCGGCTGGTTACCCCGGGACAGGGATCAGCCCCAGCATTTT. Its protein product is CASGWLPRDRDQPQHF.

This chain uses TRBV11-3 with TRBJ2-5; D possibly corresponds to TRBD2 (7 bases). V was cut by 1 base and J by 5 bases, with 20 bases left in between. This CDR3 is built from 17 residues. The germline gives CDR1 SGHNT, CDR2 YENEEA. The CDR3 DNA reads as TGTGCCAGCAGCTTAGGCCGGGGGGCCTTTCCGTGGGAGACCCAGTACTTC. Translating gives CASSLGRGAFPWETQYF.

The CDR3 here is CASSLDRLGEQYF. DNA of the CDR3: TGTGCCAGCAGCTTAGATCGTCTCGGGGAGCAGTACTTC. The J gene is TRBJ2-7, the V gene TRBV11-2, with D unclear. V was cut by 0 bases and J by 7 bases, with 10 bases left in between. This CDR3 region has 13 residues. Germline-derived CDR1 and CDR2 are SGHAT and FQNNGV. Filled out from reference TRBV11-2 and TRBJ2-7, the complete variable domain reads EAGVAQSPRYKIIEKRQSVAFWCNPISGHATLYWYQQILGQGPKLLIQFQNNGVVDDSQLPKDRFSAERLKGVDSTLKIQPAKLEDSAVYLCASSLDRLGEQYFGPGTRLTVT.

The chain couples TRBV6-2 or TRBV6-3 to TRBJ1-3; 9 bases agree with TRBD1. V shed 5 bases and J 4 bases; nucleotides not matched to a gene: 6. The V gene's germline CDR1 is MNHEY and CDR2 SVGEGT. CDR3 length equals 15 residues. CDR3 in amino acids: CASSQQGAIGNTIYF. The CDR3 nucleotides are TGTGCCAGCAGTCAACAGGGGGCGATAGGAAACACCATATATTTT.

V gene TRBV19 combines with J gene TRBJ2-1; tentatively, D is TRBD1 (6 bases). CDR1 LNHDA and CDR2 SQIVND come from the germline V gene (reference sequence). The CDR3 extends over 15 amino acids. V lost 4 bases and J lost 2, with 12 bases in between. The CDR3: CASSTGQTTYNEQFF. The CDR3 nucleotides read TGTGCCAGTAGTACCGGACAGACAACCTACAATGAGCAGTTCTTC.